This TCR beta chain came from a study of shared clonotypes between healthy human individuals. Amplification in unsorted PBMC replicate PCRs started from around 300 ng DNA, which equals 25,000 to 35,000 T cell genomes. Authors' processing steps: Filtering differed for immunoSEQ, which gave only junction sequences without quality scores. Libraries were prepared by immunoSEQ multiplex PCR; TCRdb keeps only in-frame clonotypes and omits some of them. Clonal size and the V and J genes are those of that table, whereas D and trimming came from the DNA. The profile shows about 490,000 clones, over 60% of them singletons. The CDR3 runs 15 residues. Genomic DNA came from about 92 million PBMCs in unsorted samples.

The sequenced sample consisted of PBMCs. The chain carries TRBV12-2 and TRBJ2-7; the table names TRBD2, a call not compared with the DNA. TRBV12-2 is termed a pseudogene. The TCR sequence derives from a middle-aged woman in good health. Some clones in this sample may be carry-over from other donors' samples. CDR3 coding DNA: TGTGCAAGTCGCTTAGTTGAGGCGGGATGCTACGAGCAGTACTTC. Encoded protein: CASRLVEAGCYEQYF.